These T cell receptor beta chains were read from a single sample in a study of shared clonotypes between healthy human individuals. Assay used: immunoSEQ multiplex PCR; TCRdb lists only in-frame clones, some missing. The repertoire includes about 230,000 clones, 60% to 80% of them detected once, and roughly 11% sits in the top ten. The sequencing input was memory CD4+ T cells sorted from blood. These TCRs come from a man younger than 45 in good health. The CDR3 runs from the conserved cysteine through the conserved F or W. D genes are given only for firm matches. Part of the rows lack a size; the others show once, few, many or a class for expanded clones.

>TRBD2|TRBV5-1|.|TRBJ2-1
TGCGCCAGCGGCTCAAGCGGGACCTACAATGAGCAGTTCTTC
CASGSSGTYNEQFF
>.|TRBV2|.|TRBJ2-3
TGTGCCAGCAGTGAATATCGGGAGATCACAGATACGCAGTATTTT
CASSEYREITDTQYF
>TRBD2|TRBV29-1|.|TRBJ2-1
TGCAGCGGGAGTCTAGCGGGAGGCAATGAGCAGTTCTTC
CSGSLAGGNEQFF
>.|TRBV11-2|.|TRBJ1-4
TGTGCCAGCAGCTTAGTTGTTGGGGTCACTAATGAAAAACTGTTTTTT
CASSLVVGVTNEKLFF
>TRBD1|TRBV28|.|TRBJ1-5
TGTGCCAGCTCGACAGGGAATCAGCCCCAGCATTTT
CASSTGNQPQHF
>TRBD1|TRBV27|.|TRBJ2-5
TGTGCCAGCAGCCTATCGGGACAGTATGGGACCCAGTACTTC
CASSLSGQYGTQYF
>TRBD1|TRBV7-8|.|TRBJ2-5
TGTGCCACCAACCTACAGGGGATCGAGACCCAGTACTTC
CATNLQGIETQYF
>TRBD1|TRBV14|once|TRBJ2-1
TGTGCCAGCAGCAGTCCGGGCAGGGGGCTTCCCCAGTTCTTC
CASSSPGRGLPQFF
>TRBD2|TRBV29-1|.|TRBJ2-1
TGCAGCGCCACTAGCGGGCCTGGGAATGAGCAGTTCTTC
CSATSGPGNEQFF
>.|TRBV18|.|TRBJ1-5
TGTGCCAGCTCACCGCAACAACAGGCTCAGCCCCAGCATTTT
CASSPQQQAQPQHF
>TRBD2|TRBV5-1|.|TRBJ2-1
TGCGCCAGCAGCAAGGGACTAGCGGGAATGGGCTCCTACAATGAGCAGTTCTTC
CASSKGLAGMGSYNEQFF
>TRBD1|TRBV30|few|TRBJ1-5
TGTGCCTGGAGAGACAGGGTTCGGAATCAGCCCCAGCATTTT
CAWRDRVRNQPQHF
>.|TRBV28|few|TRBJ1-5
TGTGCCAGCAGTCCCGTTTTATGGCCCCAGCATTTT
CASSPVLWPQHF
>.|TRBV28|.|TRBJ1-1
TGTGCCAGCAGTTTAACAGATCTAGTTGTGAACACTGAAGCTTTCTTT
CASSLTDLVVNTEAFF
>TRBD2|TRBV9|once|TRBJ2-3
TGTGCCAGCAGCGTAACTAGCGGGAGGGCCGGTACAGATACGCAGTATTTT
CASSVTSGRAGTDTQYF
>.|TRBV29-1|.|TRBJ2-7
TGCAGCGTTGTGGCCGGCCACCTTAACGACGAGCAGTACTTC
CSVVAGHLNDEQYF
>.|TRBV9|.|TRBJ2-5
TGTGCCAGCAGCGTAGATGGCAGAGAGACCCAGTACTTC
CASSVDGRETQYF
>.|TRBV30|once|TRBJ1-3
TGTGCCGGACATAACTCTGGAAACACCATATATTTT
CAGHNSGNTIYF
>.|TRBV5-6|few|TRBJ1-1
TGTGCCAGCAGCTTGGACAGGATGAACACTGAAGCTTTCTTT
CASSLDRMNTEAFF
>TRBD1|TRBV27|.|TRBJ1-5
TGTGCCAGCACACCTTTAGGACAGGGGGCGAATCAGCCCCAGCATTTT
CASTPLGQGANQPQHF
>.|TRBV2|.|TRBJ2-7
TGTGCCAGCAGTGAGGATTGGCAGCCAACCTACGAGCAGTACTTC
CASSEDWQPTYEQYF
>TRBD1|TRBV7-2|once|TRBJ2-7
TGTGCCAGCAGCTTAGGACAGGGTGGAGGCGAGCAGTACTTC
CASSLGQGGGEQYF
>.|TRBV5-8|.|TRBJ1-2
TGTGCCAGCAGAGGCAGACAAACGGCGGGCTACACCTTC
CASRGRQTAGYTF
>.|TRBV5-4|.|TRBJ2-5
TGTGCCAGCAGCTTTACCTTAGGGAACAGCCAACTCCAAGAGACCCAGTACTTC
CASSFTLGNSQLQETQYF
>TRBD1|TRBV19|.|TRBJ2-7
TGTGCCAGTAGTATGGCGGGACAGGTCACCTACGAGCAGTACTTC
CASSMAGQVTYEQYF
>.|TRBV5-1|.|TRBJ2-7
TGCGCCAGCAGCTTGAGTCTAGCGAGCTCCTACGAGCAGTACTTC
CASSLSLASSYEQYF
>.|TRBV11-2|.|TRBJ2-7
TGTGCCAGCAGCTTAGTTCAGCGCTACGAGCAGTACTTC
CASSLVQRYEQYF
>.|TRBV7-2|.|TRBJ2-5
TGTGCCAGCAGCTTAGCGGGCAGGGGGGCAGAGACCCAGTACTTC
CASSLAGRGAETQYF
>.|TRBV6-5|.|TRBJ1-2
TGTGCCAGCAGTTACCGGGGTACAGACAGAAACTATGGCTACACCTTC
CASSYRGTDRNYGYTF
>TRBD2|TRBV10-3|once|TRBJ2-3
TGTGCCATCAGAAAGCGGGAGGGCACAGATACGCAGTATTTT
CAIRKREGTDTQYF
>.|TRBV30|.|TRBJ2-1
TGTGCTCGGTCGGAGGGGGGCTACAATGAGCAGTTCTTC
CARSEGGYNEQFF
>.|TRBV19|.|TRBJ2-6
TGTGCCAGTAGTTTAGAGGGTTTTGGGGCCAACGTCCTGACTTTC
CASSLEGFGANVLTF
>.|TRBV18|many|TRBJ2-3
TGTGCCAGCTCACCAGGGGTGGGCCGTTGGATTAGCACAGATACGCAGTATTTT
CASSPGVGRWISTDTQYF
>.|TRBV19|.|TRBJ1-1
TGTGCCAGTAGTATAGAGGCTCAGGCTGAAGCTTTCTTT
CASSIEAQAEAFF
>.|TRBV9|.|TRBJ2-3
TGTGCCAGCAGCGCCTTAGATACAGATACGCAGTATTTT
CASSALDTDTQYF
>TRBD1|TRBV28|.|TRBJ1-5
TGTGCCAGCAGCCAAACAGGGGGCCTCAGCAATCAGCCCCAGCATTTT
CASSQTGGLSNQPQHF
>.|TRBV29-1|.|TRBJ2-1
TGCAGCGCCTTGAGGGAGGTCGTAAATGAGCAGTTCTTC
CSALREVVNEQFF